Sequencing of this T cell receptor (beta chain) was carried out in a study of T-cell reconstitution after alpha-beta-depleted transplantation in children. Study-level points and caveats: Alpha-beta T cells about two months after transplant reportedly derived from several hundred expanded graft clones. Several patients had high TCRbeta diversity at day 60; it came from surviving recipient T cells and thymic progenitors.

A word on this clonotype: Its antigen is unknown.

Unique molecular identifiers featured in how the TCRbeta library was prepared. TCRdb re-called the PCR reads with MiXCR, one entry per CDR3 protein. Of about 470,000 distinct CDR3 sequences detected, approximately 41% appear once; the ten largest clones hold under 35%. This CDR3 is 15 amino acids long. Germline-derived CDR1 and CDR2 are SGHTA and FQGNSA. The V gene lost 1 base and the J gene lost 0 bases, with 9 bases spanning the gap. The material sequenced was PBMCs, taken before TCRalphabeta/CD19-depleted stem cell transplant. V and J are TRBV7-2 and TRBJ1-1; tentatively, D is TRBD1 (5 bases). This sequence originates from a girl aged 2 to 9 with aplastic anemia, due to receive a stem cell transplant. CDR3 amino acids: CASSLVGRLNTEAFF. The DNA of the CDR3 is TGTGCCAGCAGCTTAGTGGGACGGTTGAACACTGAAGCTTTCTTT.